The 7 T cell receptor beta chains below come from one sample, sequenced in a study of cytotoxic CD8 clonotypes in ibrutinib-treated CLL. Here immunoSEQ multiplex PCR was the method, and the copy in TCRdb shows in-frame clones only, minus some. There are fewer than 50,000 clones in the sample; approximately 53% occur only once, and approximately 29% lies in the top ten. Sequences were derived from PBMCs, sampled after 12 months of ibrutinib treatment. These receptors all stem from a human donor with chronic lymphocytic leukemia.

The chain joins TRBV5-1 to TRBJ2-6, with TRBD1 matching over 7 bases. Germline lookup yields CDR1 SGHRS and CDR2 YFSETQ. With 0 bases clipped from V and 4 bases from J, the junction kept 4 bases outside the gene matches. This CDR3 is built from 16 residues. CDR3 in amino acids: CASSLGTGAGANVLTF. The CDR3 DNA follows: TGCGCCAGCAGCTTGGGCACAGGGGCAGGGGCCAACGTCCTGACTTTC.

The V call is TRBV2, the J call TRBJ2-3; D gene ambiguous. The V gene's germline CDR1 is SNHLY and CDR2 FYNNEI. The CDR3 runs 12 residues. V was clipped by 6 bases and J by 7 bases, with 11 bases between them. The CDR3 DNA is TGTGCCAGCAGCGTAGGCGGAAATACGCAGTATTTT. It encodes CASSVGGNTQYF.

V usage is TRBV11-2 and J usage is TRBJ1-3, with D unresolved. The CDR3 contains 15 residues. Between the trimmed V and J ends, which lost 4 bases and 0 bases, there was a span of 10 bases. Germline CDR1 reads SGHAT; CDR2 reads FQNNGV. The CDR3 DNA reads TGTGCCAGCAGCTCCGAGATTTTCTCTGGAAACACCATATATTTT. It yields the protein CASSSEIFSGNTIYF.

This clone was seen only a few times. The chain links TRBV4-2 to TRBJ2-1, with D possibly matching TRBD1 (5 bases). CDR1 and CDR2 (germline): LGHNA, YNFKEQ. The CDR3 is made up of 13 amino acids. V lost 1 base, J lost 10 bases, and 11 bases lay in between. The DNA for the CDR3 is TGTGCCAGCAGCCAAGGACAGCTTGGCGAGCAGTTCTTC. The encoded protein is CASSQGQLGEQFF.

The V and J genes are TRBV5-6 and TRBJ2-6, with unresolved D. The CDR3 sequence is 13 residues long. V was trimmed by 6 bases and J by 4 bases, leaving 8 bases between them. Germline assignment: CDR1 SGHDT and CDR2 YYEEEE. CDR3 in DNA: TGTGCCAGCACCCCAATCGGGGCCAACGTCCTGACTTTC. Translation: CASTPIGANVLTF.

The table lists this clone with a few counts. The chain is built from TRBV7-9 and TRBJ2-7, with D perhaps matching TRBD2 (5 bases). The CDR3 contains 12 residues. Trimming took off 5 bases at V and 5 bases at J, with 10 bases between the two ends. Germline-derived CDR1 and CDR2 are SEHNR and FQNEAQ (reference sequence). The CDR3 region has the DNA TGTGCCAGCAGCGGGAGTTACCACGAGCAGTACTTC. Residues: CASSGSYHEQYF.

Note on this clone: Other nucleotide sequences from this sample produce the same CDR3. The chain recombines TRBV19 with TRBJ1-2; 8 bases align to TRBD1. This CDR3 has 12 residues. With V trimmed by 6 bases and J by 8 bases, 5 bases remained unmatched. Germline loops: CDR1 LNHDA, CDR2 SQIVND (reference sequence). The CDR3 is CASSDRGEGYTF. The CDR3 bases are TGTGCCAGTAGCGACAGGGGAGAAGGCTACACCTTC.